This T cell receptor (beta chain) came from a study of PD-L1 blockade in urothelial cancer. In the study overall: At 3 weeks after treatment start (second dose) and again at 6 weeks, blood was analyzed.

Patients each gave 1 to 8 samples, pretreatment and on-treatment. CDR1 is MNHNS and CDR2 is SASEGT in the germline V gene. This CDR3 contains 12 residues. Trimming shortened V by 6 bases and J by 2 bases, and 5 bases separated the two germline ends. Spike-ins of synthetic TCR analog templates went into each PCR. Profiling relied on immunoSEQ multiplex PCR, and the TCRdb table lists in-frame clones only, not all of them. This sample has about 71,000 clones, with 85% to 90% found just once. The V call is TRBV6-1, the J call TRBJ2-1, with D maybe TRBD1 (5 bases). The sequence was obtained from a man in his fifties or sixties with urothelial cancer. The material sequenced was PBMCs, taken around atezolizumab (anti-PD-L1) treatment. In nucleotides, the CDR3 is TGTGCCAGCAGAGGGGCCTACAATGAGCAGTTCTTC. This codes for CASRGAYNEQFF.